This T cell receptor (beta chain) is from a study of T cells in Graves' hyperthyroidism and ophthalmopathy. Overall study findings and caveats: The majority of expanded thyroid clonotypes above 0.001 also appeared in blood. With a median lead of approximately 6 months before onset, the model predicted ophthalmopathy.

This clonotype was seen many times. Its antigen is still unknown. The CDR3 length is 13 residues. V lost 1 base, J lost 1 base, and 6 bases lay in between. CDR1 is SGHNT, CDR2 YYREEE, per germline (reference sequence). Amplification yielded TCR beta CDR3 regions, with RNA transcripts as the source. HTBI primers drove first-round RT-PCR of the TCR CDR3. Via MiXCR, TCRdb re-called the multiplex PCR reads, giving one row per CDR3 protein. Of 450,000 to 600,000 distinct CDR3 sequences in the sample, 12% to 15% were seen once. The V and J genes are TRBV5-4 and TRBJ2-7; D possibly matches TRBD1 or TRBD2 (5 bases each). Sequenced input: blood. This clonotype was obtained from a woman in her thirties or forties with Graves' hyperthyroidism. CDR3 coding DNA: TGTGCCAGCAGCTTGTGGGGGTCCTACGAGCAGTACTTC. Translation gives CASSLWGSYEQYF.